This is a list of T cell receptor beta chains from one sample in a study of blood T cell repertoires in COVID-19. Data came from immunoSEQ multiplex PCR; TCRdb stores just in-frame clones and leaves some out. The sample has around 170,000 clones; roughly nine tenths are singletons. The sample comprised peripheral blood. These receptors all stem from a young man who had recovered from COVID-19. Each CDR3 is given with its conserved first and last residue. Fields, in order: CDR3 DNA, CDR3 protein, D gene, V gene, J gene, clone size. A D gene is named only where the DNA matches it firmly. The size field is filled for only some rows; it gives once, few, many or a size class.

TGTGCCAGCAGTGCCGCGGCCCGGGTTGGCACCATATATTTT	CASSAAARVGTIYF	.	TRBV27	TRBJ1-3	.
TGTGCCAGCTCACCACTTACAGAGTTAAATTCACCCCTCCACTTT	CASSPLTELNSPLHF	.	TRBV18	TRBJ1-6	.
TGTGCCAGCAGTTACGGCAGGGACTATGGCTACACCTTC	CASSYGRDYGYTF	.	TRBV6-2/TRBV6-3	TRBJ1-2	.
TGTGCCAGCAGCTACACTGACAGACCTTACGAGCAGTACTTC	CASSYTDRPYEQYF	.	TRBV3-1/TRBV3-2	TRBJ2-7	.
TGTGCCAGCAGTTACACAGGGACTATCTACAATGAGCAGTTCTTC	CASSYTGTIYNEQFF	.	TRBV6-2/TRBV6-3	TRBJ2-1	.
TGTGCCAGTACACCTGAGGACACGTTTAATTCACCCCTCCACTTT	CASTPEDTFNSPLHF	.	TRBV19	TRBJ1-6	.
TGTGCCGGAGGGACAGGGGATAGCAATCAGCCCCAGCATTTT	CAGGTGDSNQPQHF	TRBD1	TRBV2	TRBJ1-5	.
TGCGCCAGCAGCTCCCTTGGCGGAAGCTCCTACAATGAGCAGTTCTTC	CASSSLGGSSYNEQFF	.	TRBV5-1	TRBJ2-1	.
TGTGCCAGCAGCTCCGGTCGCTACGAGCAGTACTTC	CASSSGRYEQYF	.	TRBV28	TRBJ2-7	.
TGCGCCAGCAGCCAAGAATACTGGCGGACAAATGAGCAGTTCTTC	CASSQEYWRTNEQFF	.	TRBV4-3	TRBJ2-1	.
TGTGCCAGCAGCTTAGGCCGGGGTCCCTACAATGAGCAGTTCTTC	CASSLGRGPYNEQFF	.	TRBV11-3	TRBJ2-1	.
TGTGCCAGCAGCGCTGCTAGCGGCGCCTACAATGAGCAGTTCTTC	CASSAASGAYNEQFF	TRBD2	TRBV9	TRBJ2-1	.
TGTGCCAGCAGCCCCCGGGCAGGGGGTGCAGATACGCAGTATTTT	CASSPRAGGADTQYF	TRBD1	TRBV7-3	TRBJ2-3	.
TGCGCCAGCAGCCAAGACCGGGGGAACACTGAAGCTTTCTTT	CASSQDRGNTEAFF	.	TRBV4-3	TRBJ1-1	.
TGTGCCAGCAGCCAGGCGGGAGGGCCGAATGAGCAGTTCTTC	CASSQAGGPNEQFF	TRBD2	TRBV4-2	TRBJ2-1	.
TGCGCCAGCAGCCCCAGGACTCCCGCCTACGAGCAGTACTTC	CASSPRTPAYEQYF	.	TRBV4-1	TRBJ2-7	.
TGTGCCAGCAGTTCAGCCGGGACACCGAGCTCCTACGAGCAGTACTTC	CASSSAGTPSSYEQYF	.	TRBV28	TRBJ2-7	.
TGTGCCAGCGGGACTAGCGGGAGGGGGAGATACGAGCAGTACTTC	CASGTSGRGRYEQYF	TRBD2	TRBV6-5	TRBJ2-7	few
TGCGCCAGCAGCCAAGGACTAGCGGATTCCTACGAGCAGTACTTC	CASSQGLADSYEQYF	TRBD2	TRBV4-3	TRBJ2-7	.
TGTGCCATCAGACAAAACGGGCGGACTAGCGGTAAAGAGACCCAGTACTTC	CAIRQNGRTSGKETQYF	TRBD2	TRBV10-3	TRBJ2-5	.
TGTGCCAGCAGCCTAAGACAGGGGCCCGGGGAGCTGTTTTTT	CASSLRQGPGELFF	TRBD1	TRBV11-3	TRBJ2-2	.
TGCGCCAGCAGCTTGGGAGTTCTTGGTAATACAAACATTCAGTACTTC	CASSLGVLGNTNIQYF	.	TRBV5-1	TRBJ2-4	.
TGTGCCAGCAGCCAGGCGGACAGGGGGAACACTGAAGCTTTCTTT	CASSQADRGNTEAFF	TRBD1	TRBV3-1/TRBV3-2	TRBJ1-1	.
TGTGCCAGCAGCCCCCCGCCAGGACAGGTTTATGGCTACACCTTC	CASSPPPGQVYGYTF	TRBD1	TRBV9	TRBJ1-2	.
TGTGCCAGTGGGCCCACTAGCGGGGGTGGAAAAGAGACCCAGTACTTC	CASGPTSGGGKETQYF	TRBD2	TRBV19	TRBJ2-5	.
TGTGCCTGGAGTGTGGAGGGGACAGTAGACTTC	CAWSVEGTVDF	TRBD1	TRBV30	TRBJ1-2	.
TGCAGCGTTCGAGGGCCCATGAACACTGAAGCTTTCTTT	CSVRGPMNTEAFF	.	TRBV29-1	TRBJ1-1	.
TGTGCCAGCAGCTTAGGACAGGGGAATTCACCCCTCCACTTT	CASSLGQGNSPLHF	TRBD1	TRBV3-1/TRBV3-2	TRBJ1-6	.
.	CASTSGGTGDWPYGYTF	.	TRBV19	TRBJ1-2	.
TGTGCCAGCAGCAGGCGAATTTTCGGGAGAACTGAAGCTTTCTTT	CASSRRIFGRTEAFF	.	TRBV21-1	TRBJ1-1	.